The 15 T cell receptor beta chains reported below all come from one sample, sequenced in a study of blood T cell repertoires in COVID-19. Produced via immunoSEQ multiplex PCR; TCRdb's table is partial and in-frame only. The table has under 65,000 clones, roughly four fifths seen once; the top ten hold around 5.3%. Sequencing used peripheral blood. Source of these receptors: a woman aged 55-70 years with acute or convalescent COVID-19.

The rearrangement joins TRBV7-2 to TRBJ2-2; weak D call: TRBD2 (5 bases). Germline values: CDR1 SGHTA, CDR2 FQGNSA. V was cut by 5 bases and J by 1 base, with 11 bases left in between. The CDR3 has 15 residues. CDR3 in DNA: TGTGCCAGCAGCAGGAGCCGGGAGAACACCGGGGAGCTGTTTTTT. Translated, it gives CASSRSRENTGELFF.

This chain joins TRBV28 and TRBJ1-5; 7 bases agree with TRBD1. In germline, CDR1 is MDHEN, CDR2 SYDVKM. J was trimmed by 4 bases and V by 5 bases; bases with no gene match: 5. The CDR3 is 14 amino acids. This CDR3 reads CASSRGGPNQPQHF. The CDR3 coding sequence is TGTGCCAGCAGTAGAGGGGGCCCTAATCAGCCCCAGCATTTT. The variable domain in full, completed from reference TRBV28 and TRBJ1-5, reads DVKVTQSSRYLVKRTGEKVFLECVQDMDHENMFWYRQDPGLGLRLIYFSYDVKMKEKGDIPEGYSVSREKKERFSLILESASTNQTSMYLCASSRGGPNQPQHFGDGTRLSIL.

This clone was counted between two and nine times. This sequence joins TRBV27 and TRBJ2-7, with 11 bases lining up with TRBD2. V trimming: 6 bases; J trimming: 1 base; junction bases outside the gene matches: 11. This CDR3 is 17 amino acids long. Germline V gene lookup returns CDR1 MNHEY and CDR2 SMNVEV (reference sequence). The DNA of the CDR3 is TGTGCCAGCAGGCGCGCGACCGGGACTAGCGGTTCCTACGAGCAGTACTTC. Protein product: CASRRATGTSGSYEQYF.

For the CDR3, the DNA is TGTGCCAGTAGTATGGAGATGTCTTCCTCTGGAAACACCATATATTTT. The encoded protein is CASSMEMSSSGNTIYF. The rearrangement links TRBV19 to TRBJ1-3; D unclear. CDR3 length: 16 residues. Per germline, CDR1 LNHDA and CDR2 SQIVND (reference sequence). Deletions cut 3 bases from V and 0 bases from J, with 12 bases between. Full variable domain (missing parts from reference TRBV19 and TRBJ1-3): DGGITQSPKYLFRKEGQNVTLSCEQNLNHDAMYWYRQDPGQGLRLIYYSQIVNDFQKGDIAEGYSVSREKKESFPLTVTSAQKNPTAFYLCASSMEMSSSGNTIYFGEGSWLTVV.

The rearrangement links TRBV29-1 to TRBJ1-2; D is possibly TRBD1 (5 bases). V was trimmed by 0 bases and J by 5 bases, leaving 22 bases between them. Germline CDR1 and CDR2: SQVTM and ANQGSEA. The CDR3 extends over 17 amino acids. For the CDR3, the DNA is TGCAGCGTTGAAGAAGGGTTGGGTCGCCTGGGGCCATATGGCTACACCTTC. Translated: CSVEEGLGRLGPYGYTF.

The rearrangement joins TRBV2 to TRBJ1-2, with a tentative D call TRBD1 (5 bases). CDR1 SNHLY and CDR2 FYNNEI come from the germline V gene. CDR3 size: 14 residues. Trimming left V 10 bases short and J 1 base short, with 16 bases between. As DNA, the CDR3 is TGTGCCACCCAGGGTACCCATAATAACTATGGCTACACCTTC. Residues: CATQGTHNNYGYTF.

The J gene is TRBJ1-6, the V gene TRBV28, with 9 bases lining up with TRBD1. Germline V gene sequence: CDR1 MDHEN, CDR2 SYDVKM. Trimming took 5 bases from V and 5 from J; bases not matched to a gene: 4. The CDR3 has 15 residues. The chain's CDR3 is CASSAGTGNNSPLHF. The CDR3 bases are TGTGCCAGCAGTGCCGGGACAGGGAATAATTCACCCCTCCACTTT.

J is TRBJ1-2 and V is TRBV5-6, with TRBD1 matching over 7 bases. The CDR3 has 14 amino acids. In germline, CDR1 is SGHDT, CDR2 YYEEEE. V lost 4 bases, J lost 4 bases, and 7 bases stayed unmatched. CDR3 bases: TGTGCCAGCAGCGGGTGGGGACAGACCTATGGCTACACCTTC. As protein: CASSGWGQTYGYTF.

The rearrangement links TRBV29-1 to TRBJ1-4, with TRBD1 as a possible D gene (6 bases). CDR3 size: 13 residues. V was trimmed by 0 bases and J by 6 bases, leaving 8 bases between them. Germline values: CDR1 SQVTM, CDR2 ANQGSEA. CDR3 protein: CSVEEDSDEKLFF. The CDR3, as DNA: TGCAGCGTTGAAGAGGACAGTGATGAAAAACTGTTTTTT. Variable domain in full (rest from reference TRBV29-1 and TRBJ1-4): SAVISQKPSRDICQRGTSLTIQCQVDSQVTMMFWYRQQPGQSLTLIATANQGSEATYESGFVIDKFPISRPNLTFSTLTVSNMSPEDSSIYLCSVEEDSDEKLFFGSGTQLSVL.

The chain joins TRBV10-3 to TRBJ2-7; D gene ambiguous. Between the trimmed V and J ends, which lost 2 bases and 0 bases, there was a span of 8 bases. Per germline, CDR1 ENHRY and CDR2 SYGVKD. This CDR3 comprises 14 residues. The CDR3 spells CAISEGWSSYEQYF. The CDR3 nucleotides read TGTGCCATCAGTGAGGGGTGGAGCTCCTACGAGCAGTACTTC.

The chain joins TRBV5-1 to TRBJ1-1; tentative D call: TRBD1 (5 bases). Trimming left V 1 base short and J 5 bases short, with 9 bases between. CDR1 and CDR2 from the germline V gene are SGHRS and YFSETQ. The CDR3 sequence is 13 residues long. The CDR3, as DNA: TGCGCCAGCAGCTTGCTAGGGGAAACTGAAGCTTTCTTT. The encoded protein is CASSLLGETEAFF.

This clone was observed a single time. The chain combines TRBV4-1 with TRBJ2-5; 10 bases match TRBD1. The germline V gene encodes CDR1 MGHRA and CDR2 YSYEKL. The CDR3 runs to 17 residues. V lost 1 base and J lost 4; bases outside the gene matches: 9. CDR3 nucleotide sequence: TGCGCCAGCAGCCAAGGGCTATTCCGGGACAGGGGAGAGACCCAGTACTTC. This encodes CASSQGLFRDRGETQYF.

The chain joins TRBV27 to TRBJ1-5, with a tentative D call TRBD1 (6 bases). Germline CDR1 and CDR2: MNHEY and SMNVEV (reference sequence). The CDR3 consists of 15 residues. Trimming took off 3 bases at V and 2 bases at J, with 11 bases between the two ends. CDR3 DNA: TGTGCCAGCAGTTTGGTAGGGGGGGGCAATCAGCCCCAGCATTTT. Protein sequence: CASSLVGGGNQPQHF.

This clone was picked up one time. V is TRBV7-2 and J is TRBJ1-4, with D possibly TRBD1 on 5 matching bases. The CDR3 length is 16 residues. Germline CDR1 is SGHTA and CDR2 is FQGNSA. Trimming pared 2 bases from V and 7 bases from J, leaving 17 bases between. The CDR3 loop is CASSLRGGQGGEKLFF. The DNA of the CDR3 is TGTGCCAGCAGCTTAAGGGGTGGCCAGGGAGGTGAAAAACTGTTTTTT.

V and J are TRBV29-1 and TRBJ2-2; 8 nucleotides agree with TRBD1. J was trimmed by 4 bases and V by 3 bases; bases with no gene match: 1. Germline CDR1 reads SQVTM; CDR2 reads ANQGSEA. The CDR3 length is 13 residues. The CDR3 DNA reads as TGCAGCGTTGACACAGGGGGCACCGGGGAGCTGTTTTTT. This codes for CSVDTGGTGELFF.